This T cell receptor (beta chain) was observed in a study of cytomegalovirus exposure and HLA in healthy donors. Trimming shortened V by 6 bases and J by 0 bases, and 13 bases separated the two germline ends. Germline CDR1 is MNHNS and CDR2 is SASEGT. The CDR3 is made up of 15 amino acids. PCR was performed using 60 Vbeta and 13 Jbeta primers. Clones were read by immunoSEQ multiplex PCR, and TCRdb kept only the in-frame ones, dropping some. Found here are about 98,000 clones, under 80% of them singletons; the top ten hold under 2%. J is TRBJ2-3 and V is TRBV6-1, with D possibly being TRBD1 (5 bases). The sample consisted of PBMCs. The sequence was obtained from a male donor in good health and CMV-seronegative. In DNA form, the CDR3 reads TGTGCCAGCAGCCTAGATGACAGAAGCACAGATACGCAGTATTTT. Protein sequence: CASSLDDRSTDTQYF.